The clone carrying this T cell receptor (beta chain) has a count of ten or more. Its antigen remains unknown. The sample is drawn from a study of Graves' ophthalmopathy and Graves' hyperthyroidism. Study at large: Peripheral blood was gathered at first diagnosis, ahead of any treatment whatsoever.

The V gene's germline CDR1 is SQVTM and CDR2 ANQGSEA. This CDR3 contains 11 residues. Trimming shortened V by 7 bases and J by 0 bases, and 4 bases separated the two germline ends. Overall study results and limits: The model reached 70% to 71% sensitivity and approximately 72% specificity for predicting ophthalmopathy progression.

The authors amplified TCR beta CDR3 regions from RNA transcripts. HTBI primers were used in a first-round RT-PCR, which preceded a second-round multiplex PCR. TCRdb used MiXCR to reprocess the multiplex PCR reads, holding one entry per CDR3 protein. This table has 740,000 or so distinct CDR3 sequences, about 44% appearing once. All donors with ophthalmopathy were recorded as having moderate-to-severe activity, CAS ≥3, NOSPECS ≥4 and a duration under 3 months. Sample: peripheral blood. This chain connects TRBV29-1 to TRBJ1-3; no clear D gene. This receptor was obtained from an adult man with Graves' ophthalmopathy. This CDR3 reads CSASSGNTIYF. The CDR3 DNA reads as TGCAGCGCCTCCTCTGGAAACACCATATATTTT.